This T cell receptor (beta chain) was sequenced during a study of technical replicates of blood from a handful of donors. Germline V gene lookup returns CDR1 SGHDT and CDR2 YYEEEE. Trimming removed 4 bases from V and 0 bases from J, with 11 bases in between. The CDR3 contains 15 residues. Generated by immunoSEQ multiplex PCR, the TCRdb table keeps only in-frame clones and is missing some. Of over 10,000 clones in the sample, approximately 95% were seen once. This sequence originates from a human donor in good health. J is TRBJ1-3 and V is TRBV5-6, with D maybe TRBD1 (5 bases). Sequences were obtained from PBMCs. CDR3 amino acids: CASSATTGSGNTIYF. For the CDR3, the DNA is TGTGCCAGCAGCGCGACCACAGGCTCTGGAAACACCATATATTTT.